Each of the 27 T cell receptor beta chains below was sequenced from the same sample in a study of T cells in women clearing cervical HPV infection. Using immunoSEQ multiplex PCR, the repertoire was profiled, and TCRdb retains in-frame clones only, with some absent. The sample totals about 27,000 clones. Sequencing was carried out using blood buffy coat. These receptors all stem from a woman between 18 and 75 years old with a cervical HPV16 infection that either progressed to CIN3+ or cleared (not recorded which).

Note on this clone: The read comes to an end 3 residues before the CDR3 does, leaving the germline J gene to fill in the end. The chain links TRBV12-3 or TRBV12-4 to TRBJ2-1; tentatively, D is TRBD2 (6 bases). This CDR3 has 16 amino acids. V lost 0 bases, J lost 9 bases, and 18 bases lay in between. CDR3 bases read: TGTGCCAGCAGTTTAGCGCGGACCCAGGCCGGGGGTGAG. This sequence encodes CASSLARTQAGGE. The whole CDR3 sequence is CASSLARTQAGGEQFF.

Turning to this clone: The read ends 3 residues before the CDR3 terminus; that terminus is restored from the germline J gene. The sample contains more than one DNA sequence encoding this CDR3. This chain connects TRBV18 to TRBJ2-1; no clear D gene. This CDR3 contains 15 residues. Trimming cost V 6 bases and J 4 bases, with 16 bases left between them. Germline loops: CDR1 KGHSH, CDR2 LQKENI. The sequenced CDR3 bases are TGTGCCAGCTCCCCCCCGGTGACACGGTACAATGAG. This encodes CASSPPVTRYNE. The CDR3 as a whole reads CASSPPVTRYNEQFF.

For this clone: A read error may produce the germline difference seen at one junction end. Read sequence stops 3 residues before the CDR3 end, and the germline J gene provides the missing end. The sample contains more than one DNA sequence encoding this CDR3. The chain combines TRBV19 with TRBJ1-3; 7 nucleotides match TRBD1. The CDR3 contains 16 residues. Germline CDR1 reads LNHDA; CDR2 reads SQIVND (reference sequence). Incomplete CDR3 DNA: TGTGCCAGTAGTATCGGACAGGCGAGCTCCGGAAACACG. It yields the protein CASSIGQASSGNT. The whole CDR3 protein reads CASSIGQASSGNTIYF.

About this clone itself: The read ends 3 residues shy of where the CDR3 ends; the end is completed using the germline J gene. The V call is TRBV30, the J call TRBJ1-2, with a tentative D call TRBD1 (5 bases). The germline gives CDR1 GTSNPN, CDR2 SVGIG (reference sequence). The CDR3 contains 12 residues. The germline V and J ends were trimmed by 4 bases and 3 bases, with 9 bases remaining between them. The covered CDR3 bases are TGTGCCTGGATTCAGGGTTACTATGGC. Encoded protein: CAWIQGYYG. The complete CDR3 protein is CAWIQGYYGYTF.

Turning to this clone: The read terminates 3 residues before the CDR3 end, so the remaining end is supplied by the germline J gene. This chain links TRBV13 with TRBJ2-2, with 7 nucleotides matching TRBD2. The CDR3 consists of 15 residues. Germline CDR1 and CDR2: PRHDT and FYEKMQ (reference sequence). The V and J ends lost 2 bases and 5 bases, in that order; junction bases with no gene match: 5. CDR3 sequence reads: CASSLMRERTGELFF. CDR3 DNA (partial): TGTGCCAGCAGCTTAATGCGGGAGAGAACCGGGGAG.

A remark on this clone: The read gets to within 3 residues of the CDR3 end, and the germline J gene fills in the rest. The chain employs TRBV6-1 and TRBJ2-7; 10 bases agree with TRBD2. The CDR3 totals 16 residues. In germline, CDR1 is MNHNS, CDR2 SASEGT. V lost 4 bases, J lost 3 bases, and 9 bases stayed unmatched. The CDR3 here is CASSGYPSGGHYEQYF. The sequenced part of the CDR3 DNA is TGTGCCAGCAGTGGATACCCTAGCGGGGGTCACTACGAG.

Points on this clone: The read comes to an end 3 residues before the CDR3 does, leaving the germline J gene to fill in the end. The chain employs TRBV2 and TRBJ2-7, with 7 bases identical to TRBD1. The CDR3 runs 15 residues. V trimming: 7 bases; J trimming: 0 bases; junction bases outside the gene matches: 9. Germline V lookup: CDR1 SNHLY, CDR2 FYNNEI. The covered CDR3 bases are TGTGCCAGCACCGAGGGGGCAGCAAGCTCCTACGAG. It encodes CASTEGAASSYE. The entire CDR3 is CASTEGAASSYEQYF. The variable domain in full, completed from reference TRBV2 and TRBJ2-7, reads EPEVTQTPSHQVTQMGQEVILRCVPISNHLYFYWYRQILGQKVEFLVSFYNNEISEKSEIFDDQFSVERPDGSNFTLKIRSTKLEDSAMYFCASTEGAASSYEQYFGPGTRLTVT.

Turning to this clone: From the germline J gene comes the end of the CDR3, since the read stops 3 residues before it. The genes are TRBV30 and TRBJ1-2; no definite D call. Germline CDR1 is GTSNPN and CDR2 is SVGIG (reference sequence). The length of the CDR3 is 12 residues. The V end was cut by 1 base, the J end by 4 bases, with 7 bases between. The DNA read from the CDR3 is TGTGCCTGGAGTGGCAGGTTCTATGGC. This gives the protein CAWSGRFYG. The whole CDR3 sequence reads CAWSGRFYGYTF.

Note on this clone: The read finishes 3 residues shy of the CDR3 end, and the germline J gene is used to complete it. This chain links TRBV20-1 with TRBJ1-4, with 10 bases aligning to TRBD1. CDR1 is DFQATT and CDR2 is SNEGSKA in the germline V gene (reference sequence). The CDR3 covers 15 residues. The CDR3 here is CSARGGTGANSPLFF. The DNA read from the CDR3 is TGCAGTGCTAGAGGGGGGACAGGGGCTAATTCACCA.

As regards this clone: From the germline J gene comes the end of the CDR3, since the read stops 3 residues before it. The chain combines TRBV19 with TRBJ1-2; D ambiguous. Germline values: CDR1 LNHDA, CDR2 SQIVND (reference sequence). CDR3 length: 15 amino acids. CDR3 loop: CASSSSSGIYNDYTF. CDR3 DNA (partial): TGTGCCAGTAGTTCCTCTAGCGGGATCTACAATGAC.

As for this clone: The read falls 3 residues short of the CDR3 end, and the missing part is taken from the germline J gene. The gene calls are TRBV2 and TRBJ1-2; 10 positions match TRBD1. Germline V gene lookup returns CDR1 SNHLY and CDR2 FYNNEI. The CDR3 is 13 amino acids. The trim removed 6 bases at V and 6 bases at J, leaving 4 bases unmatched. The CDR3 reads CASRIGQGDGYTF. The sequenced part of the CDR3 DNA is TGTGCCAGCAGAATAGGACAGGGGGATGGC.

To note about this clone: The CDR3 end lies 3 residues beyond the end of the read and is filled in from the germline J gene. The V call is TRBV20-1, the J call TRBJ2-2; D is unclear. The V end lost 2 bases, the J end lost 1 base, and 8 bases lay between the germline ends. The CDR3 has 14 amino acids. The germline V gene has CDR1 DFQATT and CDR2 SNEGSKA (reference sequence). Incomplete CDR3 DNA: TGCAGTGCTAGACTACAGCTGAACACCGGGGAG. Protein product: CSARLQLNTGE. The whole CDR3 reads CSARLQLNTGELFF.

On this clone: The CDR3 goes on 3 residues after the read ends, and that part is filled in from the germline J gene. This chain joins TRBV5-1 and TRBJ2-1; possibly TRBD2 for D (5 bases). This CDR3 is 15 amino acids long. Germline-derived CDR1 and CDR2 are SGHRS and YFSETQ. V was pared by 6 bases and J by 5 bases, with 18 bases between. Incomplete CDR3 DNA: TGCGCCAGCATCCCCGGGCCCGGGGAAAACAATGAG. It codes for CASIPGPGENNE. The whole CDR3 protein reads CASIPGPGENNEQFF. Using reference TRBV5-1 and TRBJ2-1 for the parts outside the CDR3, the full variable domain is KAGVTQTPRYLIKTRGQQVTLSCSPISGHRSVSWYQQTPGQGLQFLFEYFSETQRNKGNFPGRFSGRQFSNSRSEMNVSTLELGDSALYLCASIPGPGENNEQFFGPGTRLTVL.

Comment on this clone: The CDR3 end falls 3 residues outside the read, so it is completed with the germline J gene. The J gene is TRBJ2-1, the V gene TRBV2, with a weak D call TRBD1 (5 bases). Germline assignment: CDR1 SNHLY and CDR2 FYNNEI. The V gene lost 6 bases and the J gene lost 4 bases, with 13 bases spanning the gap. This CDR3 region has 14 residues. Incomplete CDR3 DNA: TGTGCCAGCAGCTATTCGGACACTTACAATGAG. As protein: CASSYSDTYNE. The whole CDR3 protein reads CASSYSDTYNEQFF. The full variable domain, rest sourced from reference TRBV2 and TRBJ2-1, is EPEVTQTPSHQVTQMGQEVILRCVPISNHLYFYWYRQILGQKVEFLVSFYNNEISEKSEIFDDQFSVERPDGSNFTLKIRSTKLEDSAMYFCASSYSDTYNEQFFGPGTRLTVL.

As regards this clone: The CDR3 end is not reached by the read, which stops 3 residues before it; the germline J gene fills it in. The rearrangement joins TRBV2 to TRBJ1-5; no clear D. Germline lookup yields CDR1 SNHLY and CDR2 FYNNEI. Trimming shortened V by 5 bases and J by 3 bases, and 11 bases separated the two germline ends. The CDR3 spans 14 residues. CDR3 in amino acids: CASSSRGINQPQHF. The sequenced part of the CDR3 DNA is TGTGCCAGCAGTTCGCGGGGAATCAATCAGCCC.

A remark on this clone: The read terminates 3 residues before the CDR3 end, so the remaining end is supplied by the germline J gene. This chain connects TRBV18 to TRBJ1-5; the match to TRBD1 covers 7 bases. In germline, CDR1 is KGHSH, CDR2 LQKENI. The CDR3 is 15 residues long. J was trimmed by 3 bases and V by 3 bases; bases with no gene match: 5. This CDR3 reads CASSPTGQINQPQHF. CDR3 DNA, as far as it was read: TGTGCCAGCTCACCTACGGGACAGATCAATCAGCCC.

About this clone: The read ends 3 residues before the CDR3 terminus; that terminus is restored from the germline J gene. Other DNA sequences within the sample encode an identical CDR3. This chain links TRBV2 with TRBJ1-3; maybe TRBD1 (6 bases). This CDR3 spans 13 amino acids. Germline-derived CDR1 and CDR2 are SNHLY and FYNNEI. With 6 bases removed from V and 4 bases from J, the gap between germline ends came to 10 bases. The CDR3 bases that were read are TGTGCCAGCAGACAAGGACAGGGAAACACC. Protein product: CASRQGQGNT. The whole CDR3 sequence reads CASRQGQGNTIYF.

Notes on this clone: The read falls 3 residues short of the CDR3 end, and the missing part is taken from the germline J gene. The chain has TRBV19 and TRBJ2-2; perhaps TRBD1 as D (5 bases). Germline CDR1 reads LNHDA; CDR2 reads SQIVND (reference sequence). The ends were cut back, 5 bases at V and 1 base at J, with 8 bases in the middle. This CDR3 has 14 amino acids. The part of the CDR3 DNA that was read is TGTGCCAGTAGTCTCCAGGGGAACACCGGGGAG. It yields the protein CASSLQGNTGE. The entire CDR3 sequence reads CASSLQGNTGELFF.

Concerning this clone: With the read ending 3 residues before the CDR3 end, the germline J gene is used to fill in that end. The chain uses TRBV30 and TRBJ2-1, with TRBD1 as a possible D gene (5 bases). V was trimmed by 0 bases and J by 6 bases, leaving 12 bases between them. The germline gives CDR1 GTSNPN, CDR2 SVGIG (reference sequence). The CDR3 has 14 residues. The part of the CDR3 DNA that was read is TGTGCCTGGAGTGTACAGGCAGGGTTCAATGAG. It yields the protein CAWSVQAGFNE. The CDR3 as a whole reads CAWSVQAGFNEQFF.

With respect to this clone: The CDR3 end lies 3 residues beyond the end of the read and is filled in from the germline J gene. V gene TRBV4-1 combines with J gene TRBJ1-5; 8 bases line up with TRBD1. V was clipped by 0 bases and J by 2 bases; unmatched bases: 6. CDR3 length: 17 amino acids. Germline CDR1 is MGHRA and CDR2 is YSYEKL. The DNA read from the CDR3 is TGCGCCAGCAGCCAAGAAGGTCCAGGGGGCGGCAATCAGCCC. Protein sequence: CASSQEGPGGGNQP. The full CDR3 reads CASSQEGPGGGNQPQHF.

As to this clone: The observed sequence ends 3 residues before the CDR3 terminus, with the missing tail filled in from the germline J gene. V gene TRBV14 combines with J gene TRBJ2-3; TRBD2 agrees at 9 bases. Germline V CDR1 and CDR2: SGHDN, FVKESK. The CDR3 loop spans 15 amino acids. V gave up 1 base and J gave up 1 base; unmatched junction bases: 0. CDR3 DNA (partial): TGTGCCAGCAGCCAAGGGACTAGCGGCACAGATACG. This translates into CASSQGTSGTDT. The complete CDR3 reads CASSQGTSGTDTQYF.

A note on this clone: From the germline J gene comes the end of the CDR3, since the read stops 3 residues before it. The V call is TRBV6-4, the J call TRBJ1-1, with D perhaps matching TRBD1 (6 bases). Germline V gene lookup returns CDR1 MRHNA and CDR2 SNTAGT. Trimming left V 0 bases short and J 1 base short, with 15 bases between. The CDR3 extends over 17 amino acids. CDR3 in amino acids: CASSDSKRAGANTEAFF. The part of the CDR3 DNA that was read is TGTGCCAGCAGTGACTCAAAGAGGGCAGGGGCGAACACTGAA.

In the case of this clone: From the germline J gene comes the end of the CDR3, since the read stops 3 residues before it. The V gene is TRBV19, the J gene TRBJ1-1, with no clear D. V was shortened by 5 bases and J by 1 base, with 20 bases between the two germline ends. CDR1 LNHDA and CDR2 SQIVND come from the germline V gene (reference sequence). The CDR3 has 17 amino acids. The CDR3 DNA, read in part, is TGTGCCAGTAGTGTACGGTCGGGGAGTTCAGCGAACACTGAA. Amino acids: CASSVRSGSSANTE. From start to end, the CDR3 is CASSVRSGSSANTEAFF.

A note on this clone: The read terminates 3 residues ahead of where the CDR3 ends, so the germline J gene completes it. The rearrangement uses TRBV14 and TRBJ2-5, with TRBD1 as a possible D gene (6 bases). V shed 2 bases and J shed 5 bases, with 15 bases lying between them. Per the germline V gene, CDR1 is SGHDN and CDR2 is FVKESK. The CDR3 has 15 residues. The CDR3 loop is CASSQYHRAGETQYF. CDR3 bases read: TGTGCCAGCAGCCAATACCACAGGGCTGGGGAGACC.

Of note for this clone: The observed sequence ends 3 residues before the CDR3 terminus, with the missing tail filled in from the germline J gene. The V and J genes are TRBV7-6 and TRBJ1-2; D is possibly TRBD1 (6 bases). Germline V gene sequence: CDR1 SGHVS, CDR2 FNYEAQ. The CDR3 consists of 13 residues. CDR3 bases read: TGTGCCAGCAGCTCGGACAGCTCCTACGAC. It specifies CASSSDSSYD. The complete CDR3 sequence is CASSSDSSYDYTF.

Comments on this clone: From the germline J gene comes the end of the CDR3, since the read stops 3 residues before it. The genes are TRBV11-2 and TRBJ1-2; D gene uncertain. V was clipped by 4 bases and J by 4 bases, with 16 bases between them. The length of the CDR3 is 15 residues. Germline V gives CDR1 SGHAT, CDR2 FQNNGV. This CDR3 reads CASSWRVKGTYGYTF. CDR3 DNA (partial): TGTGCCAGCAGCTGGCGCGTGAAGGGTACCTATGGC.

Remarks on this clone: The CDR3 end falls 3 residues outside the read, so it is completed with the germline J gene. V and J are TRBV30 and TRBJ1-6; D possibly corresponds to TRBD1 (6 bases). Germline V gene sequence: CDR1 GTSNPN, CDR2 SVGIG (reference sequence). The germline V and J ends were trimmed by 4 bases and 6 bases, with 13 bases remaining between them. The CDR3 has 14 amino acids. The CDR3 here is CAWNGRGGNSPLHF. Partial CDR3 DNA: TGTGCCTGGAACGGCAGGGGAGGTAATTCACCC.